This TCR beta chain derives from a study of blood T cell repertoires in COVID-19. Study context: In each case, the material was cDNA or gDNA derived from T cells, B-cell-depleted T cells, or PBMCs.

Original methodology: Reference gene primer amplification in the assay estimated nucleated cell counts. Assay used: immunoSEQ multiplex PCR; TCRdb lists only in-frame clones, some missing. The V and J calls and clone size were taken over from that table, and D and trimming were inferred from the DNA. The repertoire holds over 250,000 clones, with roughly 85% as singletons. This clone was counted once. The origin of this receptor is a woman aged 50 to 65 who had recovered from COVID-19. The sample consisted of peripheral blood.

The CDR3 region is CATTSQGRGYGYTF. CDR3 coding DNA: TGTGCCACAACCTCCCAGGGGCGCGGGTATGGCTACACCTTC. The chain combines TRBV28 with TRBJ1-2, with D perhaps matching TRBD1 (6 bases). The V and J ends lost 10 bases and 5 bases respectively, with 20 bases between them. The CDR3 has 14 amino acids. Germline loops: CDR1 MDHEN, CDR2 SYDVKM.